Described below is a single T cell receptor (beta chain) sequence and its context. The sample comes from a study of technical replicates of blood from several donors. V was shortened by 3 bases and J by 4 bases, with 16 bases between the two germline ends. Germline values: CDR1 SGDLS, CDR2 YYNGEE. This CDR3 has 15 residues. Clones were read by immunoSEQ multiplex PCR, and TCRdb kept only the in-frame ones, dropping some. The table lists approximately 73,000 clones, roughly 93% of them singletons. The rearrangement joins TRBV9 to TRBJ1-2; D not certain. The material sequenced was T cells isolated from PBMCs. This sequence originates from a human donor in good health. The CDR3 DNA reads as TGTGCCAGCAGCGCCGGGGAGGAGGGAACCTATGGCTACACCTTC. Translation: CASSAGEEGTYGYTF.